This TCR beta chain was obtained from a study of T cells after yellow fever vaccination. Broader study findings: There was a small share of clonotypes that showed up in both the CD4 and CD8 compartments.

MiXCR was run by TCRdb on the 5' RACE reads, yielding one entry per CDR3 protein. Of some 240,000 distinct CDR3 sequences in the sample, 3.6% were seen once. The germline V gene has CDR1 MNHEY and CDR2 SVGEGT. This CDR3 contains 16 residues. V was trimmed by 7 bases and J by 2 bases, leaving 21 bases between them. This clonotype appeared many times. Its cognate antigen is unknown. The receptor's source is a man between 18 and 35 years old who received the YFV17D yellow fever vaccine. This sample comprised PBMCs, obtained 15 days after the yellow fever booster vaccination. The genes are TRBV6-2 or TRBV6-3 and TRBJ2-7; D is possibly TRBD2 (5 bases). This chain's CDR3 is CASTIGPRGSAYEQYV. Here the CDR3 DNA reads TGTGCCAGCACCATCGGGCCGCGAGGGTCGGCCTACGAGCAGTACGTC.